The rows below give T cell receptor beta chains drawn from one sample of a study of T cell responses to AZD1222 COVID-19 vaccine. Profiling relied on immunoSEQ multiplex PCR, and the TCRdb table lists in-frame clones only, not all of them. The table shows approximately 98,000 clones, with 86% occurring only once. The sample consisted of peripheral blood, taken on day 0 of AZD1222 vaccination. These receptors were obtained from an adult in good health. The CDR3 runs from the conserved cysteine through the conserved F or W. D genes are given only for firm matches. Where a row states a size, it is once, few, many or the class of an expanded clone; other rows omit it.

D: NA
J: TRBJ2-7
V: TRBV9
size: NA
DNA: TGTGCCAGCAGCCCCCTCGGAGGGGGGGCCGAGCAGTACTTC
CDR3: CASSPLGGGAEQYF

D: NA
J: TRBJ1-4
V: TRBV6-8
size: NA
DNA: TGTGCCAGCAGCTATCCCCCAGGTGGGCCTAATGAAAAACTGTTTTTT
CDR3: CASSYPPGGPNEKLFF

D: NA
J: TRBJ2-7
V: TRBV25-1
size: NA
DNA: TGTGCCAGCAGTGAATCCCCCTCCTACGAGCAGTACTTC
CDR3: CASSESPSYEQYF

D: NA
J: TRBJ2-7
V: TRBV5-1
size: NA
DNA: TGCGCCAGCAGCTTAAACTACGAGCAGTACTTC
CDR3: CASSLNYEQYF

D: NA
J: TRBJ2-7
V: TRBV27
size: NA
DNA: TGTGCCAGCAGTTCCGGGAGAGACTACGAGCAGTACTTC
CDR3: CASSSGRDYEQYF

D: NA
J: TRBJ2-7
V: TRBV5-4
size: once
DNA: TGTGCCAGCAGCTTGATCCAGGGCAGGGGAGAGCAGTACTTC
CDR3: CASSLIQGRGEQYF

D: NA
J: TRBJ2-3
V: TRBV18
size: NA
DNA: TGTGCCAGCTCACCATTGGCCCAACACACAGATACGCAGTATTTT
CDR3: CASSPLAQHTDTQYF

D: NA
J: TRBJ2-2
V: TRBV11-2
size: NA
DNA: TGTGCCAGCAGCTTTAGGGGAACGGGGACCGGGGAGCTGTTTTTT
CDR3: CASSFRGTGTGELFF

D: NA
J: TRBJ2-3
V: TRBV3-1/TRBV3-2
size: few
DNA: TGTGCCAGCAGCCTGGGACTTCCCTCGAGGGATACGCAGTATTTT
CDR3: CASSLGLPSRDTQYF

D: NA
J: TRBJ2-7
V: TRBV15
size: NA
DNA: TGTGCCACCAGCAGATCCGGGACGGAATTATACGAGCAGTACTTC
CDR3: CATSRSGTELYEQYF

D: TRBD1
J: TRBJ1-6
V: TRBV4-1
size: NA
DNA: TGCGCCAGCAGCCAAGTAGAATTACAGGGGAGAGGTTCACCCCTCCACTTT
CDR3: CASSQVELQGRGSPLHF

D: TRBD1
J: TRBJ1-5
V: TRBV6-1
size: once
DNA: TGTGCCAGCAGTGAAAGGGAACGGGACAGACATCAGCCCCAGCATTTT
CDR3: CASSERERDRHQPQHF

D: NA
J: TRBJ1-4
V: TRBV6-5
size: NA
DNA: TGTGCCAGCAGACCCGGGTGGGGGCGCGAAAAACTGTTTTTT
CDR3: CASRPGWGREKLFF

D: NA
J: TRBJ2-7
V: TRBV19
size: NA
DNA: TGTGCCAGTAGTATATTCGCCGGGATAGCCCAGGACGAGCAGTACTTC
CDR3: CASSIFAGIAQDEQYF

D: TRBD1
J: TRBJ1-2
V: TRBV6-6
size: once
DNA: TGTGCCAGCAGCCCCGGACAGGGTGGTGGCTACACCTTC
CDR3: CASSPGQGGGYTF

D: NA
J: TRBJ1-2
V: TRBV5-4
size: few
DNA: TGTGCCAGCAGCTCCGGAGGGGCCTATGACTTTGGCTACACCTTC
CDR3: CASSSGGAYDFGYTF

D: NA
J: TRBJ1-1
V: TRBV7-2
size: few
DNA: TGTGCCAGCAGCCTAGGGCCGGTGAACACTGAAGCTTTCTTT
CDR3: CASSLGPVNTEAFF

D: NA
J: TRBJ2-5
V: TRBV29-1
size: NA
DNA: TGCAGCGTTGAAGCGGCACAGGGCCAAGAGACCCAGTACTTC
CDR3: CSVEAAQGQETQYF

D: NA
J: TRBJ1-1
V: TRBV30
size: once
DNA: TGTGCCTGGAGTGTAAGTGTCGGCAGGGTGGCTTTCTTT
CDR3: CAWSVSVGRVAFF

D: TRBD2
J: TRBJ2-3
V: TRBV24-1
size: once
DNA: TGTGCCACCAGTGCTGCGGGGGGGGGAACAGATACGCAGTATTTT
CDR3: CATSAAGGGTDTQYF

D: NA
J: TRBJ1-5
V: TRBV5-8
size: few
DNA: TGTGCCAGCAGCCCCCCCGTTTGGGGAGTGGGCAATCAGCCCCAGCATTTT
CDR3: CASSPPVWGVGNQPQHF

D: NA
J: TRBJ2-7
V: TRBV19
size: NA
DNA: TGTGCCAGTAGTATCCCGGACAGTACGACCTACGAGCAGTACTTC
CDR3: CASSIPDSTTYEQYF

D: TRBD2
J: TRBJ2-5
V: TRBV30
size: NA
DNA: TGTGCCTGGAGCGCAGGACTAGCGGGGGGCCAAGAGACCCAGTACTTC
CDR3: CAWSAGLAGGQETQYF

D: NA
J: TRBJ1-1
V: TRBV30
size: NA
DNA: TGTGCCTGGAGTGTGGGGGGGATGAACACTGAAGCTTTCTTT
CDR3: CAWSVGGMNTEAFF

D: TRBD2
J: TRBJ2-3
V: TRBV10-1
size: NA
DNA: TGCGCCAGCAGTGAGCATCCTTGGGGTAGCGGGGGGAACACAGATACGCAGTATTTT
CDR3: CASSEHPWGSGGNTDTQYF

D: TRBD1
J: TRBJ2-1
V: TRBV7-3
size: NA
DNA: TGTGCCAGCAGCTTAGGCTCTCAGGGGGTGCAGTTCTTC
CDR3: CASSLGSQGVQFF

D: NA
J: TRBJ1-1
V: TRBV30
size: NA
DNA: TGTGCCTGGAGTGTACAGGGTGGACACACTGAAGCTTTCTTT
CDR3: CAWSVQGGHTEAFF

D: TRBD1
J: TRBJ1-1
V: TRBV6-6
size: NA
DNA: TGTGCCAGCAGTTCCCTGACAGGGGCAAACACTGAAGCTTTCTTT
CDR3: CASSSLTGANTEAFF

D: TRBD2
J: TRBJ2-3
V: TRBV7-2
size: NA
DNA: TGTGCCAGTTCTAGCGGGCGAAACACAGATACGCAGTATTTT
CDR3: CASSSGRNTDTQYF

D: TRBD1
J: TRBJ2-2
V: TRBV6-4
size: NA
DNA: TGTGCCAGCAGTGACACTGACAGGGCCGGGGAGCTGTTTTTT
CDR3: CASSDTDRAGELFF

D: NA
J: TRBJ1-3
V: TRBV28
size: NA
DNA: TGTGCCAGCAGTTTAATGGGCAGCCGAAACACCATATATTTT
CDR3: CASSLMGSRNTIYF

D: TRBD2
J: TRBJ2-1
V: TRBV2
size: NA
DNA: TGTGCCAGCAGTGAGCGGGGGGGCGCCTACAATGAGCAGTTCTTC
CDR3: CASSERGGAYNEQFF

D: NA
J: TRBJ2-2
V: TRBV19
size: NA
DNA: TGTGCCAGTAGCTCCCGCGGGGCGCTGTTTTTT
CDR3: CASSSRGALFF

D: TRBD1
J: TRBJ1-1
V: TRBV28
size: NA
DNA: TGTGCCAGCAGGGACCCAGGGGGAATCAACACTGAAGCTTTCTTT
CDR3: CASRDPGGINTEAFF

D: NA
J: TRBJ2-3
V: TRBV4-3
size: NA
DNA: TGCGCCAGCAGCCAAGCGGGGGACGGAGATACGCAGTATTTT
CDR3: CASSQAGDGDTQYF

D: NA
J: TRBJ1-1
V: TRBV27
size: once
DNA: TGTGCCAGCTGGAAGAACACTGAAGCTTTCTTT
CDR3: CASWKNTEAFF

D: TRBD2
J: TRBJ2-5
V: TRBV5-4
size: NA
DNA: TGTGCCAGCAGCTTTGACGGGGGGACGAAGACCCAGTACTTC
CDR3: CASSFDGGTKTQYF

D: NA
J: TRBJ1-4
V: TRBV2
size: NA
DNA: TGTGCCAGCAGTGTCGGGACATCTGAAAAACTGTTTTTT
CDR3: CASSVGTSEKLFF

D: NA
J: TRBJ2-1
V: TRBV7-2
size: NA
DNA: TGTGCCAGCAGCTTCCAGGTTACCCCCCCCTACAATGAGCAGTTCTTC
CDR3: CASSFQVTPPYNEQFF

D: NA
J: TRBJ1-4
V: TRBV6-5
size: NA
DNA: TGTGCCAGCAGAACAGCCGCAACTAATGAAAAACTGTTTTTT
CDR3: CASRTAATNEKLFF